This TCR beta chain was captured in a study of T cell clones after liver transplantation. TCRdb's table, derived via immunoSEQ multiplex PCR, lists solely in-frame clones and lacks some. The table includes around 120,000 clones, approximately 90% detected once. Sequencing used CD4+ T cells from blood, obtained 12 months after liver transplant. This receptor was obtained from a human patient who received a liver transplant. Some of these T cells may belong to the graft donor.

The CDR3 here is CASRGQGSMGLAGVWAGELFF. The CDR3 DNA is TGTGCCAGCCGAGGACAGGGAAGTATGGGACTAGCGGGAGTATGGGCCGGGGAGCTGTTTTTT. The chain uses TRBV19 and TRBJ2-2, with 14 bases fitting TRBD2. V was pared by 9 bases and J by 6 bases, with 24 bases of the junction left unmatched. The CDR3 extends over 21 amino acids. Germline V gene data show CDR1 as LNHDA and CDR2 as SQIVND (reference sequence).